This T cell receptor beta chain was profiled in a study of blood T cell repertoires in COVID-19 (dated by TCRdb to between 2020 and 2021). For the study in its entirety: Collaborator samples came from the United States, Italy and Spain and covered acute and convalescent phases of COVID-19. The prospective study material was composed of cDNA or gDNA derived from T cells, B-cell-depleted T cells, or PBMCs. Nearly every sample came with metadata listing a de-identified subject ID, COVID-19 status, age in years and sex. Where available, HLA class I and class II types were taken from metadata supplied by the sample provider and were not determined by assay-based typing. Samples came from the ongoing ImmuneRACE study (first 160 participants) plus 1,254 subjects from 6 global collaborators. The repertoires were released in a freely available public database meant as a resource for research on the immune response to SARS-CoV-2. Deeply sampled blood TCRbeta repertoires from subjects exposed to, actively infected with, or recovered from COVID-19 were included in the dataset.

To note about this clone: What antigen it recognizes has not been identified. Base quality data are lacking; no much larger clone is found one base away.

The immunoSEQ Assay, a bias-controlled multiplex PCR, was used to amplify TCRbeta CDR3 regions from genomic DNA. The authors' pipeline ran thus. The number of nucleated cells in each sample was estimated by amplification of reference gene primers within the assay. Sequence reads were collapsed and filtered to measure the absolute abundance of every unique TCRbeta CDR3 rearrangement. For each sample, productive Simpson clonality was calculated as the square root of Simpson's diversity index over productive rearrangements. Here the immuneACCESS table is served through TCRdb, limited to in-frame sequences with V and J called. Missing clones are a known gap in these copies; in checked studies unresolved V genes cover under half, and the rest lacks a known reason. V, J and clone size were drawn from that table, and D and trimming were deduced from the DNA. Within this sample are tens of thousands of clones, with roughly four fifths of them counted one time only. 20% to 25% of the sample belongs to the ten largest clones.

CDR1 SGDLS and CDR2 YYNGEE are derived from the germline V gene. Its CDR3 holds 12 amino acids, cysteine through phenylalanine. Only the CDR3 DNA is retained, 36 bases long and in frame from the first base. V gives up 7 bases and J gives up 7 bases, and the segment between their germline ends measures 11 bases. Study-level results and caveats: The quantity of clinical and demographic metadata differed by source and by participant and was supplied without curation.

Each collaborating institution followed its own protocols to collect whole blood in K2EDTA tubes. Collaborator samples were shipped for TCRbeta analysis as frozen whole blood, isolated PBMCs, or DNA extracted from either sample type. The TCR sequence derives from a man aged 70-80 years with acute or convalescent COVID-19. The sequenced material came from peripheral blood. The chain was built from TRBV9 and TRBJ2-2; TRBD2 might be the D gene, on 5 matching bases. CDR3 reads: CASGPGIGELFF. The sequenced DNA: TGTGCCAGCGGTCCGGGGATCGGGGAGCTGTTTTTT. Here the CDR3 is joined to the reference TRBV9 and TRBJ2-2 genes, and the full variable domain is: DSGVTQTPKHLITATGQRVTLRCSPRSGDLSVYWYQQSLDQGLQFLIQYYNGEERAKGNILERFSAQQFPDLHSELNLSSLELGDSALYFCASGPGIGELFFGEGSRLTVL.